These T cell receptor beta chains were read from a single sample in a study of Ad26.COV2.S vaccination and SARS-CoV-2 variants. Sequencing was performed with immunoSEQ multiplex PCR; in TCRdb, only in-frame clones are kept and a portion is missing. The sample holds 360,000 or so clones, around 89% seen once. Sample: peripheral blood, taken in a trial of Ad26.COV2.S vaccine versus placebo. The receptors originated from a person between 18 and 65 years old who received the Ad26.COV2.S COVID-19 vaccine or a placebo. The CDR3 runs from the conserved cysteine through the conserved F or W.

j_call: TRBJ2-1
v_call: TRBV6-5
cdr3_aa: CASSPNSYNEQFF

j_call: TRBJ2-3
v_call: TRBV5-6
cdr3_aa: CASSFELADGKGDTQYF

j_call: TRBJ2-2
v_call: TRBV30
cdr3_aa: CAWSVLESTGELFF

j_call: TRBJ2-7
v_call: TRBV30
cdr3_aa: CAWTGQGAYEQYF

j_call: TRBJ2-7
v_call: TRBV28
cdr3_aa: CASSSARSLAGVLYEQYF

j_call: TRBJ2-7
v_call: TRBV6-5
cdr3_aa: CATQREGGGEQYF

j_call: TRBJ2-7
v_call: TRBV19
cdr3_aa: CASSARTKVGEQYF

j_call: TRBJ1-5
v_call: TRBV30
cdr3_aa: CAWSVRWQGYQPQHF

j_call: TRBJ2-1
v_call: TRBV7-9
cdr3_aa: CASSLVVGAGYNEQFF

j_call: TRBJ1-1
v_call: TRBV5-4
cdr3_aa: CASSLKSVRNTEAFF

j_call: TRBJ1-4
v_call: TRBV30
cdr3_aa: CAWNGEKLFF

j_call: TRBJ1-1
v_call: TRBV4-1
cdr3_aa: CASSQGAGPNTEAFF

j_call: TRBJ1-6
v_call: TRBV7-8
cdr3_aa: CASSSPRAPGYSPLHF

j_call: TRBJ1-5
v_call: TRBV28
cdr3_aa: CASSPYSNQPQHF

j_call: TRBJ2-3
v_call: TRBV6-1
cdr3_aa: CASSAIRAATVSDTQYF

j_call: TRBJ1-3
v_call: TRBV27
cdr3_aa: CASSITYSGNTIYF

j_call: TRBJ2-3
v_call: TRBV7-9
cdr3_aa: CASSLRQGATDTQYF

j_call: TRBJ1-4
v_call: TRBV6-5
cdr3_aa: CASSYDRKNEKLFF

j_call: TRBJ1-5
v_call: TRBV24-1
cdr3_aa: CATNLEAPYNQPQHF

j_call: TRBJ2-3
v_call: TRBV7-9
cdr3_aa: CASSLVTRPSTDTQYF

j_call: TRBJ2-5
v_call: TRBV15
cdr3_aa: CATSARQGAGETQYF

j_call: TRBJ1-6
v_call: TRBV12-5
cdr3_aa: CASGYSSYNSPLHF

j_call: TRBJ2-7
v_call: TRBV19
cdr3_aa: CASSREGREQYF